The TCR beta chain described here comes from a study of T-cell reconstitution after alpha-beta-depleted transplantation in children. The authors prepared the TCRbeta library with unique molecular identifiers. TCRdb reprocessed the PCR reads with MiXCR, giving one entry per CDR3 protein. The data contain more than 200,000 distinct CDR3 sequences, approximately 24% of them singletons. CDR1 and CDR2 from the germline V gene are LGHNA and YNFKEQ. This CDR3 has 15 residues. V lost 4 bases and J 0 bases, leaving 13 bases between the germline ends. The source was PBMCs, mostly from graft donor cells, collected 360 days after TCRalphabeta/CD19-depleted stem cell transplant. This sequence originates from a female patient younger than 10 who had a stem cell transplant for congenital amegakaryocytic thrombocytopenia, so the T cells may come from the graft donor. The gene calls are TRBV4-2 and TRBJ2-7, with a tentative D call TRBD1 (6 bases). This chain's CDR3 is CASSRRTDSSYEQYF. The CDR3 nucleotides read TGTGCCAGCAGCCGCCGGACGGACAGCTCCTACGAGCAGTACTTC.